The source of this T cell receptor (beta chain) is a study of T cells in Graves' hyperthyroidism and ophthalmopathy. In its sample, this clonotype was seen many times. V was shortened by 6 bases and J by 6 bases, with 14 bases between the two germline ends. Germline V lookup: CDR1 MDHEN, CDR2 SYDVKM. The CDR3 has 13 amino acids. RNA transcripts yielded amplified TCR beta CDR3 regions. The HTBI primer set drove a first-round RT-PCR of the TCR CDR3. TCRdb itself ran the multiplex PCR reads through MiXCR, one entry per CDR3 protein. The table includes hundreds of thousands of distinct CDR3 sequences, 25% to 30% detected once.

The TCR sequence derives from a man aged 40-55 years with Graves' hyperthyroidism that later progressed to Graves' ophthalmopathy. This rearrangement joins TRBV28 to TRBJ1-1; D is perhaps TRBD1 (5 bases). Sequencing was done on a sample of blood. CDR3 DNA: TGTGCCAGCAGACCGCAGGGAAGGGCTGAAGCTTTCTTT. Protein sequence: CASRPQGRAEAFF.